Given below is one TCR beta chain in context. This record belongs to a study of T cells in tumors after PD-1 blockade. The time point was: second of two post-therapy site-matched biopsies roughly 8 weeks apart. The protocol was immunoSEQ multiplex PCR, while the TCRdb copy is restricted to in-frame clones and leaves out a portion. The data show about 8,200 clones, roughly 60% seen once. The receptor was isolated from a human donor with basal cell carcinoma. The sample in question was tumor tissue, obtained after anti-PD-1 treatment.

CDR3 sequence (DNA): TGTGCCAGCAGTTTAGACCAGGGGGCAGGTGGCTACACCTTC. Translated: CASSLDQGAGGYTF. The chain joins TRBV28 to TRBJ1-2; 8 nucleotides agree with TRBD1. The CDR3 consists of 14 residues. Germline V lookup: CDR1 MDHEN, CDR2 SYDVKM. J lost 7 bases, V lost 2 bases, and 6 bases had no gene match.